This entry concerns a single T cell receptor (beta chain). Its target is not known. This is likely an artifact of a read error, given a far larger clone one base away. Using immunoSEQ multiplex PCR, the repertoire was profiled, and TCRdb retains in-frame clones only, with some absent. This sample has 500,000 to 650,000 clones; around 78% occur once, and the top ten carry approximately 12%. The source of the sample is a study of shared clonotypes between healthy human individuals. The CDR3 has 16 residues. CDR1 and CDR2 from the germline V gene are GTSNPN and SVGIG (reference sequence). Study-wide results and limits: The diversity represented, both genetic and in exposure history, was limited by few donors.

The material sequenced was PBMCs. This TCR was sampled from a woman aged 40 to 50 in good health. Some clones in this sample may be carry-over from other donors' samples. The V gene is TRBV30, the J gene TRBJ1-5; D might be TRBD1 (6 bases). The CDR3 loop is CAWSGGGGQENQPHHF. Here the CDR3 DNA reads TGTGCCTGGAGTGGCGGCGGGGGGCAGGAGAACCAGCCCCATCATTTT.